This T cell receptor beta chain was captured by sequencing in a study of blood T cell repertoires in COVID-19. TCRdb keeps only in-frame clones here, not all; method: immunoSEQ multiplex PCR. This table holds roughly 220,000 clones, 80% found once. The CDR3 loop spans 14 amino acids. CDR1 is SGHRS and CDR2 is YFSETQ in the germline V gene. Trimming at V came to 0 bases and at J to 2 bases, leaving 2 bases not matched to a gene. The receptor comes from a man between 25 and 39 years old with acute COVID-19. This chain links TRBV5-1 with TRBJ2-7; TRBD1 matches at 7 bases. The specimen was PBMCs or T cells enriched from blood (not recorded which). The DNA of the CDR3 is TGCGCCAGCAGCTTGGGAGACAGGGCCTACGAGCAGTACTTC. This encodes CASSLGDRAYEQYF.